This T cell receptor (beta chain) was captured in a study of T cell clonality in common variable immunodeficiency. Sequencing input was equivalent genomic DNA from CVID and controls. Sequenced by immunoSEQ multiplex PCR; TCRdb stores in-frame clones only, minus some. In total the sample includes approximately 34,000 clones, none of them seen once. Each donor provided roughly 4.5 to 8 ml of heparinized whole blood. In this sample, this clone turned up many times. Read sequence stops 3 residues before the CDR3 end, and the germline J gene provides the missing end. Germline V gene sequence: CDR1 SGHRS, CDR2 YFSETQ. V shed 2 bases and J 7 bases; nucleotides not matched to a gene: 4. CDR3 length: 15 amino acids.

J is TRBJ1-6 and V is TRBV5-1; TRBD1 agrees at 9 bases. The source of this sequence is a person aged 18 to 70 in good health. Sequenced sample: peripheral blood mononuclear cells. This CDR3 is CASSLQGAENSPLHF. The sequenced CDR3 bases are TGCGCCAGCAGCTTACAGGGGGCAGAGAATTCACCC. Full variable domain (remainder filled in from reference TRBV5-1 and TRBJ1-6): KAGVTQTPRYLIKTRGQQVTLSCSPISGHRSVSWYQQTPGQGLQFLFEYFSETQRNKGNFPGRFSGRQFSNSRSEMNVSTLELGDSALYLCASSLQGAENSPLHFGNGTRLTVT.